The clone carrying this T cell receptor (beta chain) was seen just once. As yet, its antigen is unknown. This specimen belongs to a study of cytomegalovirus exposure and HLA in healthy donors. Points from the study as a whole: TCR beta sequences reportedly predicted most subjects' HLA-A and HLA-B alleles accurately. As a later analysis revealed, most CMV-associated TCR beta chains appeared HLA-restricted.

Germline V CDR1 and CDR2: SGHDN, FVKESK. Trimming shortened V by 0 bases and J by 4 bases, and 19 bases separated the two germline ends. This CDR3 spans 18 amino acids. The PCR employed 60 Vbeta primers together with 13 Jbeta primers. The protocol was immunoSEQ multiplex PCR, while the TCRdb copy is restricted to in-frame clones and leaves out a portion. Counted here are around 71,000 clones, roughly 70% occurring once; the ten biggest clones make up 12% to 15%. The source of this sequence is a male donor in good health and CMV-seropositive. Sequencing was carried out using PBMCs. The chain employs TRBV14 and TRBJ2-1; tentatively, D is TRBD2 (6 bases). Here the CDR3 reads CASSQDREGQGGYNEQFF. The CDR3 DNA sequence: TGTGCCAGCAGCCAAGATAGGGAAGGCCAGGGAGGATACAATGAGCAGTTCTTC.